These 5 T cell receptor beta chains came from one sample sequenced in a study of blood T cell repertoires in COVID-19. Assay: immunoSEQ multiplex PCR; the TCRdb copy retains only in-frame clones and omits some. The top ten hold over 12% of the sample, which has 200,000 to 250,000 clones, roughly 88% seen once. The sequencing input was PBMCs or T cells enriched from blood (not recorded which). The receptor set was obtained from a woman between 50 and 59 years old with acute COVID-19.

The chain has TRBV28 and TRBJ2-1; TRBD1 matches at 9 bases. CDR3 length equals 19 residues. In germline, CDR1 is MDHEN, CDR2 SYDVKM. V shed 4 bases and J 9 bases; nucleotides not matched to a gene: 22. This CDR3 is CASSSLAGTGQLGSTEQFF. CDR3 coding DNA: TGTGCCAGCAGTTCCTTGGCGGGGACAGGGCAATTAGGAAGTACTGAGCAGTTCTTC.

V is TRBV21-1 and J is TRBJ2-5; the table assigns TRBD2, which was not confirmed against the DNA. TRBV21-1 is a pseudogene. The CDR3 loop spans 15 amino acids. CDR3 sequence: CASSTGLLGVETQYF. As DNA, the CDR3 is TGTGCCAGCAGCACAGGCTTACTAGGAGTGGAGACCCAGTACTTC.

There are a few counts of this clone. This chain uses TRBV28 with TRBJ2-1; 8 nucleotides match TRBD2. Germline CDR1 reads MDHEN; CDR2 reads SYDVKM. This CDR3 has 16 residues. Trimming at V came to 4 bases and at J to 2 bases, leaving 7 bases not matched to a gene. DNA of the CDR3: TGTGCCAGCAGTTCTCCTAGCGGGCGCACCTACAATGAGCAGTTCTTC. It is translated as CASSSPSGRTYNEQFF.

This chain joins TRBV15 and TRBJ2-7; possible D gene TRBD2, 6 bases. Germline loops: CDR1 LNHNV, CDR2 YYDKDF (reference sequence). The CDR3 runs 14 residues. V lost 1 base to trimming and J lost 3 bases, with 10 bases between them. The CDR3 nucleotides read TGTGCCACCAGCAGAGCGGGAGTCCGCTACGAGCAGTACTTC. Translated: CATSRAGVRYEQYF.

The rearrangement uses TRBV10-3 and TRBJ1-4; 7 nucleotides match TRBD1. Germline values: CDR1 ENHRY, CDR2 SYGVKD. The CDR3 sequence is 13 residues long. With 5 bases clipped from V and 5 bases from J, the junction kept 2 bases outside the gene matches. The CDR3 loop is CAISTGANEKLFF. In DNA, the CDR3 is TGTGCCATCAGTACAGGGGCAAATGAAAAACTGTTTTTT.